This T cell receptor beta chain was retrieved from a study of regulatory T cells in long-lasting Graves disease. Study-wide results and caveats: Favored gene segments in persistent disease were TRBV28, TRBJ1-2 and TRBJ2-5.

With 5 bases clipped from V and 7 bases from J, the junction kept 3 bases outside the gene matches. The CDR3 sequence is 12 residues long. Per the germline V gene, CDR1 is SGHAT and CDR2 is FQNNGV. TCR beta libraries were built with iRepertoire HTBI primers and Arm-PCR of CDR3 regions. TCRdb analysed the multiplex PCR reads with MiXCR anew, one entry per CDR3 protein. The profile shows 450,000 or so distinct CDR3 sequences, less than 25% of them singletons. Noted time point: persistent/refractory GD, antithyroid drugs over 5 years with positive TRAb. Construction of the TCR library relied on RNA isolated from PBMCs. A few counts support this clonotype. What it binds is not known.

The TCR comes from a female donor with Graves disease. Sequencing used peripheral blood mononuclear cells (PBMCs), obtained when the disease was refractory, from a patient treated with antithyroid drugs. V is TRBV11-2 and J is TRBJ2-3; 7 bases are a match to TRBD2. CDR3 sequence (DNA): TGTGCCAGCAGCCCAGCGGGAAATACGCAGTATTTT. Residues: CASSPAGNTQYF.